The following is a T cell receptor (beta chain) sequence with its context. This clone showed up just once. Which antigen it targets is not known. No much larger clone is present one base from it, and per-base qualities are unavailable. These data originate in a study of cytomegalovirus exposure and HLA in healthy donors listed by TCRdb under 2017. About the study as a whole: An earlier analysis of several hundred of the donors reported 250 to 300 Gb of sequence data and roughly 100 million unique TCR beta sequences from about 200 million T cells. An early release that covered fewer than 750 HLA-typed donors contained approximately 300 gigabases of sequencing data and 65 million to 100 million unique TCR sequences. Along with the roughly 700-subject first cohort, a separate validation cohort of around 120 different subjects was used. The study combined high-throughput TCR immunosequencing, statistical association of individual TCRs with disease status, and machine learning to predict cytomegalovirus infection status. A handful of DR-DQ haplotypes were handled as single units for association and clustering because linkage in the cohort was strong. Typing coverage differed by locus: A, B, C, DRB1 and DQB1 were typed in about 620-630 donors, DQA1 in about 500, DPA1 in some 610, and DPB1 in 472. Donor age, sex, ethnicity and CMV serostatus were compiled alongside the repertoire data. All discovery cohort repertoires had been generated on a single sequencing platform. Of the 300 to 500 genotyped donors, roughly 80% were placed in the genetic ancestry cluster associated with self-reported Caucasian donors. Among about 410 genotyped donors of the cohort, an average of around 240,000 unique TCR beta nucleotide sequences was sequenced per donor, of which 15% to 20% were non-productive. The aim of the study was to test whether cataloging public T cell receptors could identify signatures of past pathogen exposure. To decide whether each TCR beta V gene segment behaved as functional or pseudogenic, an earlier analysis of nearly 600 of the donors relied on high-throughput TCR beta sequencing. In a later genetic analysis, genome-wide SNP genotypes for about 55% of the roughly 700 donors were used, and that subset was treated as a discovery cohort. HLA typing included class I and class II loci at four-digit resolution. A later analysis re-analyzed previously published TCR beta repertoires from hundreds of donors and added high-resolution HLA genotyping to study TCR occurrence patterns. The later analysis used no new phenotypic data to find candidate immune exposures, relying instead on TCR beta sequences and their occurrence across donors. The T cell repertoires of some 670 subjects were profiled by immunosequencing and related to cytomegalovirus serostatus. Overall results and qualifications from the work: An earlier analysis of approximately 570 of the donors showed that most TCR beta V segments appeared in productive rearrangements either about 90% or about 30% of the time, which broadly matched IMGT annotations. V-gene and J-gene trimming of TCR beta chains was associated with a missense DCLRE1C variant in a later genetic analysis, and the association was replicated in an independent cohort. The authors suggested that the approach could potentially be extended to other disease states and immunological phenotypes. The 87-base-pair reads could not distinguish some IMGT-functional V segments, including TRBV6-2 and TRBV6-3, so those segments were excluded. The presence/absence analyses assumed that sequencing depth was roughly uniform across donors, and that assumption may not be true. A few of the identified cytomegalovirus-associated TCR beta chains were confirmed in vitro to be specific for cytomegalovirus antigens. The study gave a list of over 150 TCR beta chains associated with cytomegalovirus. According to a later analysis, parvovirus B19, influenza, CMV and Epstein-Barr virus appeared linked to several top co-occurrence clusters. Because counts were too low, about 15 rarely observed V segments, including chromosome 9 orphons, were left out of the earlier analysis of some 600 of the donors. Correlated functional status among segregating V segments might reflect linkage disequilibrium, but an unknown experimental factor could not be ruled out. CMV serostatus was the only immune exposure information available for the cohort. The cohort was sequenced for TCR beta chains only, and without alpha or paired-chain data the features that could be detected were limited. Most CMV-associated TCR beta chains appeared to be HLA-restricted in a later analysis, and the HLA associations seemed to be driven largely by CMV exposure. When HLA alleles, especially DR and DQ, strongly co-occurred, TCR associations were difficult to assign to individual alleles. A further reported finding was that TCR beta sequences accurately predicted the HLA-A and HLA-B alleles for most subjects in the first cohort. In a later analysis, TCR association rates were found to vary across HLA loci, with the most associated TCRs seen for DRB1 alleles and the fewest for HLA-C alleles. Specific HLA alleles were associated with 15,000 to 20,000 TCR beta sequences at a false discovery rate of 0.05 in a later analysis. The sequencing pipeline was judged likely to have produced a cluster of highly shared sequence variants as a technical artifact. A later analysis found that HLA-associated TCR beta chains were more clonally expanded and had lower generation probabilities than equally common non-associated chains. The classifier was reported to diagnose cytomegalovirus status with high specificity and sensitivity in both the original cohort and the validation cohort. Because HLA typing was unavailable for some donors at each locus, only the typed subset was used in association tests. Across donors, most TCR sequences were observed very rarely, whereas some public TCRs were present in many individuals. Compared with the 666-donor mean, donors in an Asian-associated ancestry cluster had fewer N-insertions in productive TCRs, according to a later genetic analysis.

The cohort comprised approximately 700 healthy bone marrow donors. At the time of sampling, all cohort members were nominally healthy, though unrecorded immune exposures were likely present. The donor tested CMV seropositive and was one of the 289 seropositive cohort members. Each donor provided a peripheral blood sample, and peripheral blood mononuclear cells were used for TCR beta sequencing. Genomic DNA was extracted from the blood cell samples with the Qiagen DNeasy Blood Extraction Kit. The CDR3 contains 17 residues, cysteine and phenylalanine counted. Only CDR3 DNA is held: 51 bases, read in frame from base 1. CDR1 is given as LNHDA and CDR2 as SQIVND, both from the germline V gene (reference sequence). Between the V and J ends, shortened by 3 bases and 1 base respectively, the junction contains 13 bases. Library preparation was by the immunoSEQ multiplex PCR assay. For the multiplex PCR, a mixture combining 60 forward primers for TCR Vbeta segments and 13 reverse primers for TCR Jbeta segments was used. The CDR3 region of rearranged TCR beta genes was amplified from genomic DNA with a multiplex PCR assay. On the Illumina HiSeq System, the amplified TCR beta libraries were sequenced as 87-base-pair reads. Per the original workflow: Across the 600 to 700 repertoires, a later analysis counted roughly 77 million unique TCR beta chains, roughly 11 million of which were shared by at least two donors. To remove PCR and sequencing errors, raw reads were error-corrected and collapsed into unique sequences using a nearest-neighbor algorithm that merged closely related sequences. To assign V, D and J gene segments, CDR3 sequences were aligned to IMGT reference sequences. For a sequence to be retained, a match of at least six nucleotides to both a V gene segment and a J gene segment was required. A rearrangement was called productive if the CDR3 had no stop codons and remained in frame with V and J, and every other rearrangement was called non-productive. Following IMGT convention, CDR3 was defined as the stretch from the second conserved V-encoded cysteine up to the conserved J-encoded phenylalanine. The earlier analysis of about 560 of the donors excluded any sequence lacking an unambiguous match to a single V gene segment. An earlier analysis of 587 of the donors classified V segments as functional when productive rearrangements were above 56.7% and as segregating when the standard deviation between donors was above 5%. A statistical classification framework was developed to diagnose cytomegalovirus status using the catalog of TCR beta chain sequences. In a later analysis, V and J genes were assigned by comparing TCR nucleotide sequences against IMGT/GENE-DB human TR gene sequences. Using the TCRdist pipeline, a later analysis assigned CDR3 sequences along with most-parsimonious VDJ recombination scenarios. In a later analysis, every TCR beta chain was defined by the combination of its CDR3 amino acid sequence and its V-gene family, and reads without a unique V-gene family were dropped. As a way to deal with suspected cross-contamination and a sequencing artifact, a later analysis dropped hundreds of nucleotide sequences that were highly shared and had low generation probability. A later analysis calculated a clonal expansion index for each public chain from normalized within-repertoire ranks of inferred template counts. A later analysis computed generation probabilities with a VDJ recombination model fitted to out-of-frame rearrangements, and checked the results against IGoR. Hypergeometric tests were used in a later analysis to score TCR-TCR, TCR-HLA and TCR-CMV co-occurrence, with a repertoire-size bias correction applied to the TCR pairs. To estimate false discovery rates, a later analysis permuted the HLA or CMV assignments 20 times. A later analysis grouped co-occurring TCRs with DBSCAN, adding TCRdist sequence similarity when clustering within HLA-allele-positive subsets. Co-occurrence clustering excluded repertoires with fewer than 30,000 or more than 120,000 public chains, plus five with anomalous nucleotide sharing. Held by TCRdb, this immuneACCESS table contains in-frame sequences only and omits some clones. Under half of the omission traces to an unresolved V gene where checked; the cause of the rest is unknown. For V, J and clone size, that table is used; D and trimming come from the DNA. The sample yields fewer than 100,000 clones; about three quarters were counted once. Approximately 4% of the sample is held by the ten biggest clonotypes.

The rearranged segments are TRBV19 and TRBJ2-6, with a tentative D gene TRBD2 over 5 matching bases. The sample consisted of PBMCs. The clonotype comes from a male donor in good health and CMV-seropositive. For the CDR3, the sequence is CASSIHGDMSGANVLTF. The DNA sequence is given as TGTGCCAGTAGTATCCACGGGGATATGTCTGGGGCCAACGTCCTGACTTTC.